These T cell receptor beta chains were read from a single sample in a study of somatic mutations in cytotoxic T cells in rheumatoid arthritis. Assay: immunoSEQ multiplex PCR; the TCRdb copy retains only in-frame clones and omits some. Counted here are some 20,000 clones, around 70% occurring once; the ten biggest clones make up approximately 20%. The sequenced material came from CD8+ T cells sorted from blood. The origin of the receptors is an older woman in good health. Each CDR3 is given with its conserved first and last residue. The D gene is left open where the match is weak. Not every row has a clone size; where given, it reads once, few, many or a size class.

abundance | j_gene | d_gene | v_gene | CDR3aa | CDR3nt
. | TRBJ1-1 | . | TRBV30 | CAWAQGPNTEAFF | TGTGCCTGGGCTCAGGGACCTAACACTGAAGCTTTCTTT
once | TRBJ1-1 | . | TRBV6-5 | CASSIGGNTEAFF | TGTGCCAGCAGTATTGGCGGGAACACTGAAGCTTTCTTT
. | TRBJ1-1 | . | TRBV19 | CASSQDATLGTEAFF | TGTGCCAGTAGTCAGGACGCCACCCTGGGGACTGAAGCTTTCTTT
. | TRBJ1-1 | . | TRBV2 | CASSEGWDPFF | TGTGCCAGCAGTGAAGGCTGGGATCCTTTCTTT
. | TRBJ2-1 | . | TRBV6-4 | CASSNDGENNEQFF | TGTGCCAGCAGCAACGATGGGGAGAACAATGAGCAGTTCTTC
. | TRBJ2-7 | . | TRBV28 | CASSLERGAPYEQYF | TGTGCCAGCAGCCTCGAGAGAGGAGCCCCCTACGAGCAGTACTTC
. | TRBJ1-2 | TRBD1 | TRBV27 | CASSLSTGDINYGYTF | TGTGCCAGCAGTTTATCGACAGGGGATATTAACTATGGCTACACCTTC
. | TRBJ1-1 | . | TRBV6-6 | CASSARDWRGDTEAFF | TGTGCCAGCAGTGCTCGGGACTGGCGGGGGGACACTGAAGCTTTCTTT
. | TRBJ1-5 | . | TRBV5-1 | CASSATPGGNQPQHF | TGCGCCAGCAGCGCCACCCCCGGTGGCAATCAGCCCCAGCATTTT
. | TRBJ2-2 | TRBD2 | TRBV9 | CASSGLVAGGTGELFF | TGTGCCAGCAGCGGCCTGGTTGCGGGAGGAACCGGGGAGCTGTTTTTT
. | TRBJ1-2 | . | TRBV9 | CASSVGTYGYTF | TGTGCCAGCAGCGTAGGGACATATGGCTACACCTTC
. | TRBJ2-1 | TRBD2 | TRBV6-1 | CASSTGTSSYNEQFF | TGTGCCAGCAGTACGGGGACTAGCTCCTACAATGAGCAGTTCTTC
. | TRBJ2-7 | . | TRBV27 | CASSLMSAQTYEQYF | TGTGCCAGCAGTTTAATGTCGGCACAGACCTACGAGCAGTACTTC
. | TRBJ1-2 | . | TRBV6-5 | CASSYSSSLYYGYTF | TGTGCCAGCAGTTACTCGTCGAGCCTTTACTATGGCTACACCTTC
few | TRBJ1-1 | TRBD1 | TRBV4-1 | CASSIGQGETEAFF | TGCGCCAGCAGTATAGGACAGGGAGAAACTGAAGCTTTCTTT
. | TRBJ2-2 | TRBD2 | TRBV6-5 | CASSYVAGAGGELFF | TGTGCCAGCAGTTACGTAGCGGGGGCCGGGGGGGAGCTGTTTTTT
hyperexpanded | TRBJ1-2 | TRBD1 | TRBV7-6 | CASSPAGQGKGYTF | TGTGCCAGCAGCCCCGCAGGACAGGGGAAAGGCTACACCTTC
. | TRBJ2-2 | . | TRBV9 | CASSGRGQNTGELFF | TGTGCCAGCAGCGGGCGGGGACAAAACACCGGGGAGCTGTTTTTT
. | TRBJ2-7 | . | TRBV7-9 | CASSFGTDAYEQYF | TGTGCCAGCAGCTTCGGTACTGACGCCTACGAGCAGTACTTC
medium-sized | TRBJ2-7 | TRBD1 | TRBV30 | CAWSVPHGTAFYEQYF | TGTGCCTGGAGTGTACCCCACGGGACAGCCTTCTACGAGCAGTACTTC
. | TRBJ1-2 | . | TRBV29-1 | CSVEDGLDYGYTF | TGCAGCGTTGAAGACGGCCTGGACTATGGCTACACCTTC
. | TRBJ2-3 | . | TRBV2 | CAIPHQGPQDTQYF | TGTGCCATCCCCCACCAGGGGCCCCAAGATACGCAGTATTTT
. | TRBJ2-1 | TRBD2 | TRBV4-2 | CASSQETAGDYNEQFF | TGTGCCAGCAGCCAAGAAACAGCGGGAGATTACAATGAGCAGTTCTTC
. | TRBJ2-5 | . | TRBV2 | CASSDPRVQETQYF | TGTGCCAGCAGTGATCCCAGGGTTCAAGAGACCCAGTACTTC
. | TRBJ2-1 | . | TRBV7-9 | CASSAGQTYNEQFF | TGTGCCAGCAGCGCGGGACAGACCTACAATGAGCAGTTCTTC